What follows is one T cell receptor (beta chain) and its context. The data were taken from a study of blood T cell repertoires in COVID-19. Original processing notes: Amplification of reference gene primers provided the estimated nucleated cell counts. Clones were read by immunoSEQ multiplex PCR, and TCRdb kept only the in-frame ones, dropping some. The V and J calls and clone size come from that table; D and trimming were worked out from the DNA. This sample has 350,000 to 550,000 clones, with approximately 90% found just once. Two negative PCRs, clearance, or symptom resolution had been documented for recovered Cohort 3 donors. Germline V gene sequence: CDR1 MDHEN, CDR2 SYDVKM. Between the trimmed V and J ends, which lost 8 bases and 0 bases, there was a span of 11 bases. This CDR3 region has 15 residues.

The genes are TRBV28 and TRBJ2-6; no definite D call. This clonotype was sampled from a man under 40 who had recovered from COVID-19. The sequenced material came from PBMCs or T cells enriched from blood (not recorded which). The CDR3 DNA is TGTGCCAGCGATTCAAGTAGCTCTGGGGCCAACGTCCTGACTTTC. Its translation is CASDSSSSGANVLTF.